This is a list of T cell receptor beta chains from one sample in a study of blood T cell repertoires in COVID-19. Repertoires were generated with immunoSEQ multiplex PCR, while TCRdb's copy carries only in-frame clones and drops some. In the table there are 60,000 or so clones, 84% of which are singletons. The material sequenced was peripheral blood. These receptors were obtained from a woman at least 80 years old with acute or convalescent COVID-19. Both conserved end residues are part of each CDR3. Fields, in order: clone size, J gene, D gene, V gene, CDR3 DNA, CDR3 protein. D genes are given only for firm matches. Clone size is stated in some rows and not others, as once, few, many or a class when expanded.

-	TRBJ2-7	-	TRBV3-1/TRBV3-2	TGTGCCAGCAGCCAATTAGGAGGGAAGGACGAGCAGTACTTC	CASSQLGGKDEQYF
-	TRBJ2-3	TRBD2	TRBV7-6	TGTGCCAGCAGCTTAGGAGGACTAGCGGGGGGCGTTGCAGATACGCAGTATTTT	CASSLGGLAGGVADTQYF
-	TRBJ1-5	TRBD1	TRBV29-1	TGCAGCGTTACGGACAGGGGGCCGAAACAGCCCCAGCATTTT	CSVTDRGPKQPQHF
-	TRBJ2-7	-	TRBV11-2	TGTGCCAGCAGCCCAGGGTCCAGGGAGCAGTACTTC	CASSPGSREQYF
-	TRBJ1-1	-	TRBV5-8	TGTGCCAGCAGCTTGCGACGGGGAAACACTGAAGCTTTCTTT	CASSLRRGNTEAFF
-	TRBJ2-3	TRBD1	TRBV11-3	TGTGCCAGCAGCTTGGGACAGGGGAACACAGATACGCAGTATTTT	CASSLGQGNTDTQYF
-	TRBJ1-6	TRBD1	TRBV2	TGTGCCAGCAGTCCGGACAGGGAGCGTTCACCCCTCCACTTT	CASSPDRERSPLHF
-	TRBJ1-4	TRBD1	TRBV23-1	TGCGCCAGCATCCCCCAAGGACAGGCAAGCGTGTTTTTT	CASIPQGQASVFF
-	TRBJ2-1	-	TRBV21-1	TGTGCCAGCAGCTTGGGAAGGCCGGGACTAGCTTTTAATGAGCAGTTCTTC	CASSLGRPGLAFNEQFF
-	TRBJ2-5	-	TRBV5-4	TGTGCCAGCAGCCCGAGGGGGGGCGGGGGAGAGACCCAGTACTTC	CASSPRGGGGETQYF
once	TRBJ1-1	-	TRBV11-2	TGTGCCAGCAGCTTAGAGGGGCCCACCCGGACAGCGAGGACTGAAGCTTTCTTT	CASSLEGPTRTARTEAFF
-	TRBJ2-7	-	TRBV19	TGTGCCAGTAGTTTAAGACAGGATCTTTACGAGCAGTACTTC	CASSLRQDLYEQYF
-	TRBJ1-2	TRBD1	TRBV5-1	TGCGCCAGCAGCCCGAACGCAGGGGGCGCGTATGGCTACACCTTC	CASSPNAGGAYGYTF